This entry is about one T cell receptor (beta chain). There is no known antigen for this receptor. No quality values exist for individual bases; no much larger clone is one base distant. This specimen belongs to a study of blood T cell repertoires in COVID-19 (dated by TCRdb to 2019 to 2021). Study-level background: Collaborator samples came from the United States, Italy and Spain and covered acute and convalescent phases of COVID-19. The repertoires were made available in a free public database intended to serve as a resource for research on the immune response to SARS-CoV-2. The dataset comprised deeply sampled blood TCRbeta repertoires from subjects exposed to, actively infected with, or recovered from COVID-19. The prospective study material was composed of cDNA or gDNA derived from T cells, B-cell-depleted T cells, or PBMCs. Where available, HLA class I and class II types were taken from metadata supplied by the sample provider and were not determined by assay-based typing. Samples were obtained from the ongoing ImmuneRACE study (first 160 participants) and from approximately 1,200 subjects provided by 6 global collaborators. Sample metadata almost always included a de-identified subject ID, COVID-19 status, age in years and sex.

Participants in the prospective study were aged about 18 to 95 years, lived in approximately 26 United States geographic areas, and enrolled through a virtual design. In the prospective study, participants were assigned to cohorts based on the clinical history participants reported in a screening survey and a study questionnaire. For ImmuneRACE Cohort 3, a participant was defined as recovered based on two consecutive negative NP/OP PCR tests, clearance by a healthcare professional, or resolution of symptoms. In the prospective study, whole blood, serum and a nasopharyngeal or oropharyngeal swab were collected from each participant by mobile phlebotomists. Over a roughly 2-month period, participants in the prospective study had the option of providing additional blood draws and questionnaires. Blood samples from the prospective study were shipped frozen or at room temperature prior to DNA extraction.

There are 14 amino acids in the CDR3, from cysteine to phenylalanine inclusive. Left in the record is the CDR3 DNA by itself, 42 bases read in frame from the first base. From a lookup of the germline V gene, CDR1 and CDR2 are KGHSH and LQKENI. Relative to germline, V is missing 2 bases and J is missing 4 bases, with 2 bases of the junction outside any gene match. Here is what the overall study found, with its caveats: The quantity of clinical and demographic metadata differed by source and by participant and was supplied without curation.

TCRbeta CDR3 regions were amplified from genomic DNA using the immunoSEQ Assay, a bias-controlled multiplex PCR. The paper's processing steps were these. Nucleated cell counts per sample were estimated from amplification of reference gene primers within the assay. To quantify the absolute abundance of each unique TCRbeta CDR3 rearrangement, sequence reads were collapsed and filtered. For each sample, productive Simpson clonality was calculated as the square root of Simpson's diversity index across productive rearrangements. TCRdb took this table from immuneACCESS and kept in-frame rearrangements with V and J called. Such tables lack part of the clones; where checked against another copy, unresolved V genes explain under half of the gap, and the rest is unexplained. Clonal size and the V and J genes are those of that table, whereas D and trimming came from the DNA. The sample contains around 230,000 clones, approximately 80% of them found a single time. The ten most abundant clones make up around 16% of the sample.

The clonotype was recovered from a middle-aged man who had recovered from COVID-19. Material: PBMCs or T cells enriched from blood (not recorded which). The chain employs TRBV18 and TRBJ2-1, with TRBD2 matching 7 junction bases. This receptor has the CDR3 CASSPEGGYNEQFF. Here is the DNA: TGTGCCAGCTCACCAGAGGGAGGGTACAATGAGCAGTTCTTC.